The sequence of this TCR beta chain was determined in a study of CDR3 diversity in severe acne. CDR3 size: 13 residues. Germline V gene data show CDR1 as WSHSY and CDR2 as SAAADI. V lost 4 bases and J lost 6, with 13 bases in between. Ten or more counts support this clonotype. MiXCR, applied by TCRdb to the PCR reads, yields one record per CDR3 protein. The sample yields tens of thousands of distinct CDR3 sequences, 45% to 50% seen once. Sequenced: blood. The TCR sequence derives from a male donor with severe acne vulgaris. This chain joins TRBV10-2 and TRBJ2-7; D tentatively fits TRBD1 or TRBD2 (5 bases each). The CDR3 nucleotides are TGCGCCAGCAGTGCAAGAGGGGCTTTCGAGCAGTACGTC. This sequence encodes CASSARGAFEQYV.